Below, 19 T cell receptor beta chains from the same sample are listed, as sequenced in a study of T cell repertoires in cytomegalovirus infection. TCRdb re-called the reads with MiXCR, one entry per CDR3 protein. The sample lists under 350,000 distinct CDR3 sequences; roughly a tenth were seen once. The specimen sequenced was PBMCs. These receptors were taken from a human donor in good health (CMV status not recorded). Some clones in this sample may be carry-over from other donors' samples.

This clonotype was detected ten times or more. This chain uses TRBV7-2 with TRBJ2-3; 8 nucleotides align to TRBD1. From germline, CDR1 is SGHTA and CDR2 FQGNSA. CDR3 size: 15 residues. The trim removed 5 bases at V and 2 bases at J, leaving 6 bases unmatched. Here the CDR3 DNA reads TGTGCCAGCAGCAACAGACAGGGGCTCACAGATACGCAGTATTTT. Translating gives CASSNRQGLTDTQYF. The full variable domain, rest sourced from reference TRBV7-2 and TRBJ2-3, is GAGVSQSPSNKVTEKGKDVELRCDPISGHTALYWYRQSLGQGLEFLIYFQGNSAPDKSGLPSDRFSAERTGGSVSTLTIQRTQQEDSAVYLCASSNRQGLTDTQYFGPGTRLTVL.

CDR3 DNA: TGTGCCAGCATTGCGCTGGGGGGACCCGGCACCGGGGAGCTGTTTTTT. This gives the protein CASIALGGPGTGELFF. The chain recombines TRBV7-2 with TRBJ2-2; D is perhaps TRBD2 (6 bases). This CDR3 is built from 16 residues. Trimming removed 7 bases at V and 4 bases at J, with 19 bases between. Looked up from germline, CDR1 is SGHTA and CDR2 is FQGNSA.

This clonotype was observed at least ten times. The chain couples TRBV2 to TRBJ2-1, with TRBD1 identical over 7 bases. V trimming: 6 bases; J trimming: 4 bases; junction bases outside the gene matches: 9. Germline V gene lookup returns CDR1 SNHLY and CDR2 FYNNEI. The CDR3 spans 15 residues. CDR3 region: CASRGQSGGYNEQFF. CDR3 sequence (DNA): TGTGCCAGCAGGGGACAGTCCGGTGGGTACAATGAGCAGTTCTTC.

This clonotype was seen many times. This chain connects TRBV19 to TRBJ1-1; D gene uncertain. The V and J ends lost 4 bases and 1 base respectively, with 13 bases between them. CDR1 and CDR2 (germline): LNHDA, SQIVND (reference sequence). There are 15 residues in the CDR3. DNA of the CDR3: TGTGCCAGTAGTACCTGGTGGCACGAGAACACTGAAGCTTTCTTT. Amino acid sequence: CASSTWWHENTEAFF.

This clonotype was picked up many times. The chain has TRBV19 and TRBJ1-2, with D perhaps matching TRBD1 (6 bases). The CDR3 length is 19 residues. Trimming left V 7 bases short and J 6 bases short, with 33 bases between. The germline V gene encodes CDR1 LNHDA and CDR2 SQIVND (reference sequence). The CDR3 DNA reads TGTGCCAGTATCCAGGGCCCCCCGTCGGACAGCCCCGTAGATCATGGCTACACCTTC. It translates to CASIQGPPSDSPVDHGYTF.

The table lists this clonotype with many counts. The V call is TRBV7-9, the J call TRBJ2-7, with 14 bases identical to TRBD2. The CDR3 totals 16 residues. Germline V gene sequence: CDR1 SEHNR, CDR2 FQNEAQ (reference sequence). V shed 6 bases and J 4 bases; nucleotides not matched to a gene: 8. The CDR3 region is CASSPTSGGDYYEQYF. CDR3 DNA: TGTGCCAGCAGTCCGACTAGCGGGGGGGACTATTACGAGCAGTACTTC.

CDR3: CASSSPRPTGELFF. The CDR3 nucleotides are TGTGCCAGCAGCTCCCCCCGGCCCACCGGGGAGCTGTTTTTT. The chain combines TRBV3-1 with TRBJ2-2; D unclear. The CDR3 sequence is 14 residues long. CDR1 is LGHDT and CDR2 is YNNKEL in the germline V gene (reference sequence). Trimming removed 5 bases at V and 4 bases at J, with 11 bases between. The variable domain in full, completed from reference TRBV3-1 and TRBJ2-2, reads DTAVSQTPKYLVTQMGNDKSIKCEQNLGHDTMYWYKQDSKKFLKIMFSYNNKELIINETVPNRFSPKSPDKAHLNLHINSLELGDSAVYFCASSSPRPTGELFFGEGSRLTVL.

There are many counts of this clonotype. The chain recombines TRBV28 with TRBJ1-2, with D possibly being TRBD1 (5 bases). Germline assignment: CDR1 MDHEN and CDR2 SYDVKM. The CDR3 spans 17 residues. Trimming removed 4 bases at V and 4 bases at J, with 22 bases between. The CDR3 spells CASSSPPAGISSYGYTF. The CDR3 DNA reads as TGTGCCAGCAGTTCCCCCCCGGCAGGGATTAGTAGCTATGGCTACACCTTC.

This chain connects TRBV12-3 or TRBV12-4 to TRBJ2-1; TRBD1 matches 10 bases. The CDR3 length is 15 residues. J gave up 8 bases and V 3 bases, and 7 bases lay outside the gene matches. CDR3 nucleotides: TGTGCCAGCAGTTTCCCGGGACAGGGGCGTCATGAGCAGTTCTTC. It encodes CASSFPGQGRHEQFF.

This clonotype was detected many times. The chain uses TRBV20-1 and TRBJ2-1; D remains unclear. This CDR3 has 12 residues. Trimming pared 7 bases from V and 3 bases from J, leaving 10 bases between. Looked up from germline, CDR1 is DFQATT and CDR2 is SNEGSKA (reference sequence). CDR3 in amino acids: CSGQEFYNEQFF. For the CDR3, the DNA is TGCAGTGGCCAGGAGTTCTACAATGAGCAGTTCTTC.

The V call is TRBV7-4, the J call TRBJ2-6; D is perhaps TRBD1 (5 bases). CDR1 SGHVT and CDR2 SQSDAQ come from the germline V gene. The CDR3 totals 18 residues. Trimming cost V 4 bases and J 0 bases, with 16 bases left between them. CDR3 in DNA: TGTGCCAGCAGCTCAGGTTCAGGGCCCAGCTCTGGGGCCAACGTCCTGACTTTC. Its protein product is CASSSGSGPSSGANVLTF.

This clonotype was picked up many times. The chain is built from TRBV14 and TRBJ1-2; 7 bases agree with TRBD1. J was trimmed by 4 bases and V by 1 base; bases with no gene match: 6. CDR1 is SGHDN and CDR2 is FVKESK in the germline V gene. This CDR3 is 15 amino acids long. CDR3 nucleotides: TGTGCCAGCAGCCAAGGTGCAGGGGGTGGCTATGGCTACACCTTC. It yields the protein CASSQGAGGGYGYTF.

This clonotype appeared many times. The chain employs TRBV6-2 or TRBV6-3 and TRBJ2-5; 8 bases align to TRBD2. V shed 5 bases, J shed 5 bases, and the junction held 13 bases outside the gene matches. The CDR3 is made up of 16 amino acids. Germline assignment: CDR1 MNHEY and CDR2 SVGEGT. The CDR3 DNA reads TGTGCCAGCAGTCTGAGCGGGGGATTCCGCCAGGAGACCCAGTACTTC. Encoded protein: CASSLSGGFRQETQYF.

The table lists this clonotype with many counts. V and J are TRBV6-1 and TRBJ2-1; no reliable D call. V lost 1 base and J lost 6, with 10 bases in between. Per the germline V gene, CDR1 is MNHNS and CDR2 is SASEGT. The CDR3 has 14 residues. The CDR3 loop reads CASSEVNGPNEQFF. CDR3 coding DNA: TGTGCCAGCAGTGAAGTCAACGGCCCCAATGAGCAGTTCTTC.

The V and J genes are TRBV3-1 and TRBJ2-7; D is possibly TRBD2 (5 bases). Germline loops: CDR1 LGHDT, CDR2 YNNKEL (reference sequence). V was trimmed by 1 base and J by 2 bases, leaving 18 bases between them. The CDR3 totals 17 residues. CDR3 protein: CASSQGSGGTRTYEQYF. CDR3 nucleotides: TGTGCCAGCAGCCAAGGGTCAGGAGGCACCCGGACCTACGAGCAGTACTTC.

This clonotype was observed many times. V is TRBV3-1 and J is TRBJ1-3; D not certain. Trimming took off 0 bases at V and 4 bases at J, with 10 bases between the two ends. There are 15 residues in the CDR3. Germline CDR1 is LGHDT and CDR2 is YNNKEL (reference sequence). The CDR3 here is CASSQENTAGNTIYF. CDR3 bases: TGTGCCAGCAGCCAAGAAAATACCGCCGGAAACACCATATATTTT.

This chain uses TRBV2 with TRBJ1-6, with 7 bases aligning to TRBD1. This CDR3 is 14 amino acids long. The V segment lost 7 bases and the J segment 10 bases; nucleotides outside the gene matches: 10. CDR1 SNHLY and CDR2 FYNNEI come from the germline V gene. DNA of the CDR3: TGTGCCAGCAACCCGACAGGGACGGTGTCACCCCTCCACTTT. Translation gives CASNPTGTVSPLHF. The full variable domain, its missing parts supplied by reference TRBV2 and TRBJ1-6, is EPEVTQTPSHQVTQMGQEVILRCVPISNHLYFYWYRQILGQKVEFLVSFYNNEISEKSEIFDDQFSVERPDGSNFTLKIRSTKLEDSAMYFCASNPTGTVSPLHFGNGTRLTVT.

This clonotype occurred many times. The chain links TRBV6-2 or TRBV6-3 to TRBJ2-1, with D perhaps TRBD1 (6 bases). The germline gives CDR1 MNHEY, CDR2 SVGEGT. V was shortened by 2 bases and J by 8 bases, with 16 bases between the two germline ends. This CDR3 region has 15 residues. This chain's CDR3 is CASSYEGRGKDEQFF. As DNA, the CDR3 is TGTGCCAGCAGTTACGAGGGCAGGGGCAAGGATGAGCAGTTCTTC.

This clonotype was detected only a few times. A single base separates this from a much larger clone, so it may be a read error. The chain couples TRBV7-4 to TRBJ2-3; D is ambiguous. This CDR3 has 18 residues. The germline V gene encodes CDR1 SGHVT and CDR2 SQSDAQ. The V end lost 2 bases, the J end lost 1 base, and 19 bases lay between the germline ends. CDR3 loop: CASSLLQTPSSGTDTQYF. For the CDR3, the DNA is TGTGCCAGCAGCTTATTACAGACCCCTTCGTCTGGCACAGATACGCAGTATTTT.